This T cell receptor (beta chain) was identified during a study of Graves' ophthalmopathy and Graves' hyperthyroidism. Whole-study context: Upon initial diagnosis and before any treatment, peripheral blood was collected.

The PBMCs used were ones drawn from about 9.7 ml of fresh peripheral blood. The germline V gene encodes CDR1 SNHLY and CDR2 FYNNEI. Trimming cost V 4 bases and J 4 bases, with 8 bases left between them. The CDR3 spans 12 residues. This clonotype occurred a few times. TCR beta CDR3 amplification used RNA transcripts. Investigators did first-round RT-PCR with HTBI primers, then second-round multiplex PCR. TCRdb fed the multiplex PCR reads into MiXCR, producing one record per CDR3 protein. The profile shows hundreds of thousands of distinct CDR3 sequences, roughly 50% of them singletons. This clonotype was obtained from an adult man with Graves' ophthalmopathy. The gene calls are TRBV2 and TRBJ2-7; no firm D call. Sequencing input: peripheral blood. The CDR3 bases are TGTGCCAGCAGTGTCTCTGGGTACGAGCAGTACTTC. Protein sequence: CASSVSGYEQYF. Full variable domain (outside the CDR3, taken from reference TRBV2 and TRBJ2-7): EPEVTQTPSHQVTQMGQEVILRCVPISNHLYFYWYRQILGQKVEFLVSFYNNEISEKSEIFDDQFSVERPDGSNFTLKIRSTKLEDSAMYFCASSVSGYEQYFGPGTRLTVT.